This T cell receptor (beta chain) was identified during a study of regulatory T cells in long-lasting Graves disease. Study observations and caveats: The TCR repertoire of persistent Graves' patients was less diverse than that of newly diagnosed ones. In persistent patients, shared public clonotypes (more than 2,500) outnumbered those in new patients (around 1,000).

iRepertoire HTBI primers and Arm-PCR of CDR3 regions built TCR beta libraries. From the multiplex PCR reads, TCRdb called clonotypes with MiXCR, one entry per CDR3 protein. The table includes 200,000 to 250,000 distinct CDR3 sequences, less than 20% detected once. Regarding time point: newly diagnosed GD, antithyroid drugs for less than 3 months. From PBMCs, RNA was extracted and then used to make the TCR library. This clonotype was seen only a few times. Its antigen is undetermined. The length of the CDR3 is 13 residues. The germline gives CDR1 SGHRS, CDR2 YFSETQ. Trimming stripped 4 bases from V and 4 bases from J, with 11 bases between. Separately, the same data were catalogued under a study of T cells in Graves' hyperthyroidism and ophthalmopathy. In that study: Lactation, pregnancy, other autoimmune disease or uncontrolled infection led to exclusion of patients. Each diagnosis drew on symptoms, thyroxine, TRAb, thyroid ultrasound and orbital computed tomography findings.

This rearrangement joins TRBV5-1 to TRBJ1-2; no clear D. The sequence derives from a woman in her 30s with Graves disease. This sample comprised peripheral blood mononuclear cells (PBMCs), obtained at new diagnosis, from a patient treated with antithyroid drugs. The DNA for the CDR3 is TGCGCCAGCAGCGCGACGGAAATCTATGGCTACACCTTC. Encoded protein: CASSATEIYGYTF.